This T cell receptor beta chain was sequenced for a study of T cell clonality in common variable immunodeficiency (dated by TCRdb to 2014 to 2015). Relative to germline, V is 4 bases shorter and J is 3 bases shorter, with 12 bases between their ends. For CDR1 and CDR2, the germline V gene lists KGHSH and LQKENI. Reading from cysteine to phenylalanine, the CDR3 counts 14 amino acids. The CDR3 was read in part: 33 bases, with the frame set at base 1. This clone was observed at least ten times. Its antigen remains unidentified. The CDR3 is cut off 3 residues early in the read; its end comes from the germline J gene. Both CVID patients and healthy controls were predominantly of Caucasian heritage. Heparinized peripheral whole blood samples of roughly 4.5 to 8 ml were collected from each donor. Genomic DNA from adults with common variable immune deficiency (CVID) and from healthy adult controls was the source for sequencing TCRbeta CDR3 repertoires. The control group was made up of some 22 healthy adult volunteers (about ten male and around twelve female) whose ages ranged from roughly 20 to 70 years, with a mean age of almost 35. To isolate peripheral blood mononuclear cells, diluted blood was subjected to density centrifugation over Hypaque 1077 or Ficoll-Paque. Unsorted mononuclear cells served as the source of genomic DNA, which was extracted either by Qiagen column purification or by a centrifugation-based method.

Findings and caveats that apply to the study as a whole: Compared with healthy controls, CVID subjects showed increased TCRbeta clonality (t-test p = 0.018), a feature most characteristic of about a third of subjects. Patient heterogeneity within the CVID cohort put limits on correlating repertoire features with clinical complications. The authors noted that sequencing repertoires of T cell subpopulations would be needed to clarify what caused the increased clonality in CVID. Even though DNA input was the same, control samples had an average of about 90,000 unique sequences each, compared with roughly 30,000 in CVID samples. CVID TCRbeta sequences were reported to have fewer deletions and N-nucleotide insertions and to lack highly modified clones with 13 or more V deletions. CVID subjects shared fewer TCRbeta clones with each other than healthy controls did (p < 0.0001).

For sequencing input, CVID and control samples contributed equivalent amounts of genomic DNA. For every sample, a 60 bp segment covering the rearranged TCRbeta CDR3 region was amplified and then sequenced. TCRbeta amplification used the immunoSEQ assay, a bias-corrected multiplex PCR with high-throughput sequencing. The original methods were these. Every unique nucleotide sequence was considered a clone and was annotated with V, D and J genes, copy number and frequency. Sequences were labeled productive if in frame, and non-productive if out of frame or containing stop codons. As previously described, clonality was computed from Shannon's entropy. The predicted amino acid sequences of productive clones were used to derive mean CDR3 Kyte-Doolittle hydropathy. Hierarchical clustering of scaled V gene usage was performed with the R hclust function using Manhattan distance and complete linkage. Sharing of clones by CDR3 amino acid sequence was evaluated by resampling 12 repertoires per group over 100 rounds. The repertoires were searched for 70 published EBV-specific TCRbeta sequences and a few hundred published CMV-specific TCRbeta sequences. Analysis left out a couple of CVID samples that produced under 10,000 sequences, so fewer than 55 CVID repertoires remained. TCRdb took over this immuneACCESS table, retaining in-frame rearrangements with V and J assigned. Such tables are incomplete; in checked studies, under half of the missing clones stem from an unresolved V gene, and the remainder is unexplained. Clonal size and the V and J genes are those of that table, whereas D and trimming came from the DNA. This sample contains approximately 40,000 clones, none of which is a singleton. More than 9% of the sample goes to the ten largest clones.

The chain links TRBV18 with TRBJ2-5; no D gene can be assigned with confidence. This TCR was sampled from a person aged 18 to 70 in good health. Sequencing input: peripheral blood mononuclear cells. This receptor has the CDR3 CASSRFADKETQYF. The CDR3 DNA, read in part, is TGTGCCAGCTCACGGTTCGCAGATAAAGAGACC.